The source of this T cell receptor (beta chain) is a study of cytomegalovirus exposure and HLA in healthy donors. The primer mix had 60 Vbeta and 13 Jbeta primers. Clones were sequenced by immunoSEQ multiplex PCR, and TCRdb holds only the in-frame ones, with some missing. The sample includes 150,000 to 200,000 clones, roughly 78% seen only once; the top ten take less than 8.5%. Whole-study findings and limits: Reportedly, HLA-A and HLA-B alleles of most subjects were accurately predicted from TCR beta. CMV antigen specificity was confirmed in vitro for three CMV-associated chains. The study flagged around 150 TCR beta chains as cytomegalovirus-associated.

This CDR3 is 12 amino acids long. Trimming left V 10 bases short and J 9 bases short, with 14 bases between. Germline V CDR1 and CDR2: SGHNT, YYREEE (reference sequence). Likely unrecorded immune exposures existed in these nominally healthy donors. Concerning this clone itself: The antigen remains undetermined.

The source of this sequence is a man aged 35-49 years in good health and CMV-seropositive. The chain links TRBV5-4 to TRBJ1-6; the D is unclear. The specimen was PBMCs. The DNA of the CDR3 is TGTGCCTCTGGAGAGCGAGGTTCACCCCTCCACTTT. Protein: CASGERGSPLHF.